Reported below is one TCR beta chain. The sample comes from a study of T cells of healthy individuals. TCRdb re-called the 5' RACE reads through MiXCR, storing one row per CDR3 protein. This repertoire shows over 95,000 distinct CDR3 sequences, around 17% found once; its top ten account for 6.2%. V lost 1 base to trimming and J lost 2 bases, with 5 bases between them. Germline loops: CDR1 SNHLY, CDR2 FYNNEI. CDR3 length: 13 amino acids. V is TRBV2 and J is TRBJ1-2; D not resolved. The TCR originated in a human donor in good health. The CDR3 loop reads CASSEEQNYGYTF. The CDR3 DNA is TGTGCCAGCAGTGAAGAACAGAACTATGGCTACACCTTC.